Included here is one T cell receptor (beta chain) sequence, with context. Its antigen is unknown. Germline V lookup: CDR1 DFQATT, CDR2 SNEGSKA (reference sequence). The CDR3 covers 9 residues. Beta-chain TCR CDR3 regions were amplified from RNA transcripts. Second-round multiplex PCR came after a first-round RT-PCR that employed HTBI primers. In TCRdb, the multiplex PCR reads were re-called with MiXCR into one record per CDR3 protein. The table includes around 1,000,000 distinct CDR3 sequences, roughly 35% detected once. These data come from a study of Graves' ophthalmopathy and Graves' hyperthyroidism. Certain patients, namely those with other autoimmune diseases, uncontrolled infections, pregnancy or lactation, were excluded. Notes on the study in general: Detection in blood was also observed for most expanded thyroid clonotypes above 0.001 frequency.

The chain recombines TRBV20-1 with TRBJ2-2; D might be TRBD1 (5 bases). Sample: peripheral blood or thyroid tissue (not recorded which). This clonotype originated in an adult man with Graves' hyperthyroidism. The CDR3 nucleotides are TGCAGCGTGGACAGGGAGCTGTTTTTT. Translating it yields CSVDRELFF.